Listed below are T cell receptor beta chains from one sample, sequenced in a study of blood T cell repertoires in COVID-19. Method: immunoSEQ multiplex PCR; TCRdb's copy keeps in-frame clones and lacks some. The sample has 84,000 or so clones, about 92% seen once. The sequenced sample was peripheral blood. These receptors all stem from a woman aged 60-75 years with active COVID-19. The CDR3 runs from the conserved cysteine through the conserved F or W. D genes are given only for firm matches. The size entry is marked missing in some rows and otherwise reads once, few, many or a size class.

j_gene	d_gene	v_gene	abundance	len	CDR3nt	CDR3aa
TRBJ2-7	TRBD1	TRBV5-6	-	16	TGTGCCAGCAGTTCAACACATACAGGGGGCGCTTACGAGCAGTACTTC	CASSSTHTGGAYEQYF
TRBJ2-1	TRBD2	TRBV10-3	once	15	TGTGCCATCACCGGGACTAGCGGGTTCAGGAATGAGCAGTTCTTC	CAITGTSGFRNEQFF
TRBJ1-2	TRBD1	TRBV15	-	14	TGTGCCACCAGCACCTCGGACAGGGAATATGGCTACACCTTC	CATSTSDREYGYTF
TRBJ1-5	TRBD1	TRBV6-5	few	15	TGTGCCAGCAGCTACGACAGGGATAGCAATCAGCCCCAGCATTTT	CASSYDRDSNQPQHF
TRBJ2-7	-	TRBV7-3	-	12	TGTGCCAGCAGCTTAACCGGGGTCGAGCAGTACTTC	CASSLTGVEQYF
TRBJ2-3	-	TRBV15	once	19	TGTGCCACCAGCACCGTAGTGGGGACTGGACCCTTATTCACAGATACGCAGTATTTT	CATSTVVGTGPLFTDTQYF
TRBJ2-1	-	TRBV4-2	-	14	TGTGCCAGCAGCCAAGATTTCGGCGGGGATGAGCAGTTCTTC	CASSQDFGGDEQFF
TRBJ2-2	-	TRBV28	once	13	TGTGCCAGCAGTTTCAGGGACACCGGGGAGCTGTTTTTT	CASSFRDTGELFF
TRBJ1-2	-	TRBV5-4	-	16	TGTGCCAGCAGCCGTGGGGGTCAGGGGATCGCTGAGGGCTACACCTTC	CASSRGGQGIAEGYTF
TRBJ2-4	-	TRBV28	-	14	TGTGCCAGCAGTCCCCGACCCCAAGGGGACATTCAGTACTTC	CASSPRPQGDIQYF
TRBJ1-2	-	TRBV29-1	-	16	TGCAGCGTTTCCCCTGAAGGCCCACAGGGCGAGAATGGCTACACCTTC	CSVSPEGPQGENGYTF
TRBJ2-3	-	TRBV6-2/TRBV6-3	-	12	TGTGCCAGCAGCCCTTATACAGATACGCAGTATTTT	CASSPYTDTQYF
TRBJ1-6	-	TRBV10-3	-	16	TGTGCCATCGCGTCTGAGGGTGGATCCTATAATTCACCCCTCCACTTT	CAIASEGGSYNSPLHF
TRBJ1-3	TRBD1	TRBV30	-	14	TGTGCCTGGATCAGGGGGCTAGGTGGAAACACCATATATTTT	CAWIRGLGGNTIYF
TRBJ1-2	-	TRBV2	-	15	TGTGCCAGCAGTGAAATGGCCAGGGGTAACTATGGCTACACCTTC	CASSEMARGNYGYTF
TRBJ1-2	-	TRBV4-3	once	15	TGCGCCAGCAGCCAAGCGGTCGTCGGGATCGAGGGCTACACCTTC	CASSQAVVGIEGYTF
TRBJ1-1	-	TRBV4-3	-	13	TGCGCCAGCAGGCTCCAGGTGAACACTGAAGCTTTCTTT	CASRLQVNTEAFF
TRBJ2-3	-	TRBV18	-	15	TGTGCCAGCTCACCAACAGCCACAACCACAGATACGCAGTATTTT	CASSPTATTTDTQYF
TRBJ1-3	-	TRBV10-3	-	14	TGTGCCATCAGATCGACAGTCTCTGGAAACACCATATATTTT	CAIRSTVSGNTIYF
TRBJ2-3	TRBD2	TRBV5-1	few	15	TGCGCCAGCAGCTTGAGCGGGGGGGAGTCAGATACGCAGTATTTT	CASSLSGGESDTQYF
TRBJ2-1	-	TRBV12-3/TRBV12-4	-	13	TGTGCCAGCAGTTTGCGGCGGGACAATGAGCAGTTCTTC	CASSLRRDNEQFF
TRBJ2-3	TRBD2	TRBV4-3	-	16	TGCGCCAGCAGCCAAATCCCCGCCGGGGGGGCCGATACGCAGTATTTT	CASSQIPAGGADTQYF
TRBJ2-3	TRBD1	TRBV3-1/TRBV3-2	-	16	TGTGCCAGCAGCCACCGGACAGGGGCTAGCACAGATACGCAGTATTTT	CASSHRTGASTDTQYF
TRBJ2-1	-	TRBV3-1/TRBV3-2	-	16	TGTGCCAGCAGCCCAGATCCGGGGAGCTCCTACAATGAGCAGTTCTTC	CASSPDPGSSYNEQFF
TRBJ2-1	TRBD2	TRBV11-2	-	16	TGTGCCAGCAGCCCACTAGCGGGGGGTAACGACAATGAGCAGTTCTTC	CASSPLAGGNDNEQFF
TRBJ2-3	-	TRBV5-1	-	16	TGCGCCAGCAGCGTTGGCCATGGGGCTGGTATAGATACGCAGTATTTT	CASSVGHGAGIDTQYF
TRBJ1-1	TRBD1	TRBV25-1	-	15	TGTGCCAGCAGTGAATTGGACAGGGGGCAGACTGAAGCTTTCTTT	CASSELDRGQTEAFF
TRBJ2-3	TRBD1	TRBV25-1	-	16	TGTGCCAGCAGTGAACTGGGACAGCTCAATATAGATACGCAGTATTTT	CASSELGQLNIDTQYF
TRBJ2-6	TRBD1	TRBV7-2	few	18	TGTGCCAGCAGCCTCTCGCCGACAGGGGGCTTTGGGGCCAACGTCCTGACTTTC	CASSLSPTGGFGANVLTF
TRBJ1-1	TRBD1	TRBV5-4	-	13	TGTGCCAGCAGCCGGGACAGTAACACTGAAGCTTTCTTT	CASSRDSNTEAFF
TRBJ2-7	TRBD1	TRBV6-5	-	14	TGTGCCAGCAGTCTCCAGGGACAGATCTACGAGCAGTACTTC	CASSLQGQIYEQYF
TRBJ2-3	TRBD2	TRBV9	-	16	TGTGCCAGCAGCCCCACCGGGACTAGCGGTCCAGATACGCAGTATTTT	CASSPTGTSGPDTQYF
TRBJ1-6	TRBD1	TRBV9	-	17	TGTGCCAGCAGCGATTGGACAGGGAGCTCCTATAATTCACCCCTCCACTTT	CASSDWTGSSYNSPLHF
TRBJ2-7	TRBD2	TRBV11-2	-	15	TGTGCCAGCAGCTTAGGCCTAGCGGGAGCATACGAGCAGTACTTC	CASSLGLAGAYEQYF
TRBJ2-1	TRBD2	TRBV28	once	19	TGTGCCAGCAGCCCCTCCGGCCTAGCGGGAGGTGGGGCCTACAATGAGCAGTTCTTC	CASSPSGLAGGGAYNEQFF
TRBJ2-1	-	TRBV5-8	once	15	TGTGCCAGCAGTCTGGAGGGGAGGAATGGGAATGAGCAGTTCTTC	CASSLEGRNGNEQFF
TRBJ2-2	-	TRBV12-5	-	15	TGTGCTAGTGGTTTGGGACAGTTTAACACCGGGGAGCTGTTTTTT	CASGLGQFNTGELFF
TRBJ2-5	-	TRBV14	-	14	TGTGCCAGCAGCCCGGCGGCCGGGGGAGAGACCCAGTACTTC	CASSPAAGGETQYF
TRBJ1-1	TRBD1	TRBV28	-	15	TGTGCCAGCAGTAAAGGAGCAGGGGGTCCCACTGAAGCTTTCTTT	CASSKGAGGPTEAFF
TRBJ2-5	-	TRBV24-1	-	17	TGTGCCACCAGTGATGCTCTGGGGGGAGCGGGCCAAGAGACCCAGTACTTC	CATSDALGGAGQETQYF
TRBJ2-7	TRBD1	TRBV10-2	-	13	TGCGCCAGCAGTCCCGGACAGGGGCTACCGCAGTACTTC	CASSPGQGLPQYF
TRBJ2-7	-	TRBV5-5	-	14	TGTGCCAGCAGCTTGGATCGGGCAGGGGCCGAGCAGTACTTC	CASSLDRAGAEQYF
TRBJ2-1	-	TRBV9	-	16	TGTGCCAGCAGCGTAGGAGCGGTCCTACACGGCAATGAGCAGTTCTTC	CASSVGAVLHGNEQFF
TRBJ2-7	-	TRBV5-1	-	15	TGCGCCAGCAGCTTCTTTCCCGGCGGTGCCTACGAGCAGTACTTC	CASSFFPGGAYEQYF
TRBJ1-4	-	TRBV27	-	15	TGTGCCAGCAGTTTTCATGGAGCAACTAATGAAAAACTGTTTTTT	CASSFHGATNEKLFF
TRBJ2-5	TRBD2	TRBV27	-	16	TGTGCCAGCAGTTTATCGCCCCGCCGCGGGAGAGAGACCCAGTACTTC	CASSLSPRRGRETQYF
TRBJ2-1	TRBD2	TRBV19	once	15	TGTGCCAGTAGTGGACTAGCGGGAGTCTTCAATGAGCAGTTCTTC	CASSGLAGVFNEQFF
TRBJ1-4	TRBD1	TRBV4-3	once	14	TGCGCCAGCAGCCAGGGACAGGGAGGCGAAAAACTGTTTTTT	CASSQGQGGEKLFF
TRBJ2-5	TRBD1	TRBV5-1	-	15	TGCGCCAGCAGCTCAACAGGGGGCGTCGACGAGACCCAGTACTTC	CASSSTGGVDETQYF
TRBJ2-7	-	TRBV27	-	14	TGTGCCAGCAGTTTTAGGCAGGGCTTCAACGAGCAGTACTTC	CASSFRQGFNEQYF
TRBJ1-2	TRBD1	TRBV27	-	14	TGTGCCAGCAGTTGGGACAGGGTAACTCGGGGCTACACCTTC	CASSWDRVTRGYTF
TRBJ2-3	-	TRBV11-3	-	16	TGTGCCAGCAGCGTCAATGGGGGGGGGCAAACAGATACGCAGTATTTT	CASSVNGGGQTDTQYF
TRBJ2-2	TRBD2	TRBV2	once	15	TGTGCCAGCAAGGGGCTAGCGGGGAACACCGGGGAGCTGTTTTTT	CASKGLAGNTGELFF
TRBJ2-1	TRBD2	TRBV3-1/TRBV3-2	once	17	TGTGCCAGCAGCCGCCGGACTAGCGGCGGTTCCTACAATGAGCAGTTCTTC	CASSRRTSGGSYNEQFF
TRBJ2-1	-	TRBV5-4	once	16	TGTGCCAGCAGTGGGACCCGGGACACCGAGTCGAATGAGCAGTTCTTC	CASSGTRDTESNEQFF
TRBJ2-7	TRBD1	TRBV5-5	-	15	TGTGCCAGCAGCTTGAACCGGGACAGGGTCTACGAGCAGTACTTC	CASSLNRDRVYEQYF
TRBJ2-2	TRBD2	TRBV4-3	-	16	TGCGCCAGCAGCCAAGATTGGACTAGTAGCACCGGGGAGCTGTTTTTT	CASSQDWTSSTGELFF
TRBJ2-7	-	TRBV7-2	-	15	TGTGCCAGCAGCAAAGAGGGGGAGGGGCCCTACGAGCAGTACTTC	CASSKEGEGPYEQYF
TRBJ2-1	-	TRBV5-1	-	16	TGCGCCAGCAAACCATCCTCCGGGAATTCCTACAATGAGCAGTTCTTC	CASKPSSGNSYNEQFF
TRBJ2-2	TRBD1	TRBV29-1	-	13	TGCAGCGTCGGCCGGGACAGGGAAGGGGAGCTGTTTTTT	CSVGRDREGELFF